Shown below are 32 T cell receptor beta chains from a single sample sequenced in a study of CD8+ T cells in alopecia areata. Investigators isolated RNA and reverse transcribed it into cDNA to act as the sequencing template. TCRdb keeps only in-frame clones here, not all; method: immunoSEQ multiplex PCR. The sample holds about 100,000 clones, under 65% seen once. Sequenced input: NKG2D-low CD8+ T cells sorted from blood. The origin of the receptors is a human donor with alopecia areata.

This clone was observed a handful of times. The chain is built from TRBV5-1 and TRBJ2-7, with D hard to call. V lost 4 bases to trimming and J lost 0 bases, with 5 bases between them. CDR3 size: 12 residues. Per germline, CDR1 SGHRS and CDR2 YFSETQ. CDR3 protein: CASSGSSYEQYF. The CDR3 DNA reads TGCGCCAGCAGCGGAAGCTCCTACGAGCAGTACTTC.

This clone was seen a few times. The CDR3 is CASSLESGNEQYF. As DNA, the CDR3 is TGCGCCAGCAGCTTGGAGTCGGGGAACGAGCAGTACTTC. The rearrangement uses TRBV5-1 and TRBJ2-7; the D gene is possibly TRBD2 (5 bases). This CDR3 is 13 amino acids long. The germline V and J ends were trimmed by 0 bases and 5 bases, with 9 bases remaining between them. Germline V gene lookup returns CDR1 SGHRS and CDR2 YFSETQ.

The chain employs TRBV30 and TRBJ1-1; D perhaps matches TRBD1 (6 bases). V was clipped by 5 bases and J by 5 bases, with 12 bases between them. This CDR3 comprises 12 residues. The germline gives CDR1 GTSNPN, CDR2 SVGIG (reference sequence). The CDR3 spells CAWDARGTEAFF. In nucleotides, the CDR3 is TGTGCCTGGGATGCTAGGGGGACTGAAGCTTTCTTT.

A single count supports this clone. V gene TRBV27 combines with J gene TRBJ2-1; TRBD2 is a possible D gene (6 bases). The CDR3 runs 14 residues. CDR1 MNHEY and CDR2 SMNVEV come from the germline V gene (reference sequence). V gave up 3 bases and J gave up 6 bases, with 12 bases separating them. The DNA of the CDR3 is TGTGCCAGCAGTTTCACTAGCTCAATCAATGAGCAGTTCTTC. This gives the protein CASSFTSSINEQFF.

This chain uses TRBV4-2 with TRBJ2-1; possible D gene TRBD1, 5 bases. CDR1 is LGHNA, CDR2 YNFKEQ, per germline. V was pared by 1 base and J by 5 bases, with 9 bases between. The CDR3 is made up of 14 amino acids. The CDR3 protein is CASSQAGFDNEQFF. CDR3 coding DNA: TGTGCCAGCAGCCAAGCAGGGTTTGACAATGAGCAGTTCTTC.

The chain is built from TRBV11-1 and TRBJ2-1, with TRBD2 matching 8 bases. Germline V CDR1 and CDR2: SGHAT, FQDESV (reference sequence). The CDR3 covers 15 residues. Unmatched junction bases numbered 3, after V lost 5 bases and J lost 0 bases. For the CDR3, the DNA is TGTGCCAGCAGCCGAGCGGGAGTCTCCTACAATGAGCAGTTCTTC. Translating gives CASSRAGVSYNEQFF.

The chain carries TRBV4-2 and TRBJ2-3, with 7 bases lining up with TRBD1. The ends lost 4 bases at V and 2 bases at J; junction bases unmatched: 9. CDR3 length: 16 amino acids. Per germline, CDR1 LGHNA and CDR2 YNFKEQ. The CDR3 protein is CASSPHFEGATDTQYF. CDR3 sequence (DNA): TGTGCCAGCAGCCCCCACTTTGAGGGGGCCACAGATACGCAGTATTTT.

The CDR3 nucleotides are TGTGCCAGCAGAAGATACTTGAACACTGAAGCTTTCTTT. It encodes CASRRYLNTEAFF. The chain carries TRBV7-9 and TRBJ1-1; unclear D gene. CDR1 and CDR2 from the germline V gene are SEHNR and FQNEAQ (reference sequence). The CDR3 totals 13 residues. V was shortened by 6 bases and J by 0 bases, with 8 bases between the two germline ends.

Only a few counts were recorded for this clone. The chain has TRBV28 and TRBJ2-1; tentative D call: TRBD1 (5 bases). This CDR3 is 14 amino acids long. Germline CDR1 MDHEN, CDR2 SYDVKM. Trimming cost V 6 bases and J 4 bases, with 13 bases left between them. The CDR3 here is CASSADSFYNEQFF. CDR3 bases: TGTGCCAGCAGCGCAGACAGTTTTTACAATGAGCAGTTCTTC.

CDR3 amino acids: CATKGSGSYNEQFF. CDR3 nucleotides: TGTGCCACCAAAGGCTCGGGCTCCTACAATGAGCAGTTCTTC. The chain combines TRBV2 with TRBJ2-1; D remains ambiguous. Germline V lookup: CDR1 SNHLY, CDR2 FYNNEI. V was clipped by 10 bases and J by 0 bases, with 13 bases between them. The CDR3 totals 14 residues.

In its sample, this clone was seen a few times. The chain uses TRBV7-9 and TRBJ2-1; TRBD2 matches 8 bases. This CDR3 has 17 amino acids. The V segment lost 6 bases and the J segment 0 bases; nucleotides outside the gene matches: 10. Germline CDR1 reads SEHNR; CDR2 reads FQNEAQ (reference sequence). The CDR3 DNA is TGTGCCAGCAGGGGTAGGACTAGCCAGATCTCCTACAATGAGCAGTTCTTC. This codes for CASRGRTSQISYNEQFF.

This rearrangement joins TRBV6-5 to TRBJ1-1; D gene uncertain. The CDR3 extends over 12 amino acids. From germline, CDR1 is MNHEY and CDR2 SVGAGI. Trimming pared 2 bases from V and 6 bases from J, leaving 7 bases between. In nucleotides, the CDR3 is TGTGCCAGCAGTTACCAGCCCCCTGAAGCTTTCTTT. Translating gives CASSYQPPEAFF.

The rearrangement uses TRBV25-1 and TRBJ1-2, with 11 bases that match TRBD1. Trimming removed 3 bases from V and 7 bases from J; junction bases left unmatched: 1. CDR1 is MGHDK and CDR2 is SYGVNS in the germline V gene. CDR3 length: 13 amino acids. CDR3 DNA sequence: TGTGCCAGCAGTGAGGGGACAGGGGGTGGCTACACCTTC. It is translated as CASSEGTGGGYTF.

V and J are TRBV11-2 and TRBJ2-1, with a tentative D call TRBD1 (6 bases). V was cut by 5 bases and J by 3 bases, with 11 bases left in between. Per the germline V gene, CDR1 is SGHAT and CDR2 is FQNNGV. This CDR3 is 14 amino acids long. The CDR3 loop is CASSPTDSYNEQFF. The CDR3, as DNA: TGTGCCAGCAGCCCCACGGACAGCTACAATGAGCAGTTCTTC.

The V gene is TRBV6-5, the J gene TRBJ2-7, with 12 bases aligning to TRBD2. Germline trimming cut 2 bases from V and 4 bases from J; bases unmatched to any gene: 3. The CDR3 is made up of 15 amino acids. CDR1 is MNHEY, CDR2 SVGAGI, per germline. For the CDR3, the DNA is TGTGCCAGCAGTTACGGACTAGCGGGAACGTACGAGCAGTACTTC. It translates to CASSYGLAGTYEQYF.

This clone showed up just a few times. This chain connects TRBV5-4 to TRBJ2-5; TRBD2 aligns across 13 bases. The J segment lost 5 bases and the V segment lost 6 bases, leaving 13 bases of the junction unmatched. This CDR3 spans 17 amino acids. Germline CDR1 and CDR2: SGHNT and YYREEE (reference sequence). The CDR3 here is CASTSTSGRSPGETQYF. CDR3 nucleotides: TGTGCCAGCACTTCGACTAGCGGGAGGTCCCCGGGGGAGACCCAGTACTTC.

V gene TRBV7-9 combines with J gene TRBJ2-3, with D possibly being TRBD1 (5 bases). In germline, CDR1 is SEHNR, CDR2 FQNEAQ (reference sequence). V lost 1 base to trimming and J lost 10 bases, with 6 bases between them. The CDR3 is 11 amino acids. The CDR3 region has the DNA TGTGCCAGCAGCTTAGAGGGGCCGCAGTATTTT. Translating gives CASSLEGPQYF.

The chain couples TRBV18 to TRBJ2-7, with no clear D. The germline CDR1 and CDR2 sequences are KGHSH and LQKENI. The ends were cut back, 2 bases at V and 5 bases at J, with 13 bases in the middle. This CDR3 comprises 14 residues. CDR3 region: CASSPLIVADEQYF. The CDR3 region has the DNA TGTGCCAGCTCACCATTGATCGTCGCTGACGAGCAGTACTTC.

The CDR3 protein is CASRGGTDTQYF. The CDR3 region has the DNA TGTGCCAGCCGGGGGGGCACAGATACGCAGTATTTT. The rearrangement links TRBV7-9 to TRBJ2-3, with 7 bases identical to TRBD2. Trimming at V came to 8 bases and at J to 1 base, leaving 0 bases not matched to a gene. The length of the CDR3 is 12 residues. Germline CDR1 reads SEHNR; CDR2 reads FQNEAQ (reference sequence). Full variable domain (remainder filled in from reference TRBV7-9 and TRBJ2-3): DTGVSQNPRHKITKRGQNVTFRCDPISEHNRLYWYRQTLGQGPEFLTYFQNEAQLEKSRLLSDRFSAERPKGSFSTLEIQRTEQGDSAMYLCASRGGTDTQYFGPGTRLTVL.

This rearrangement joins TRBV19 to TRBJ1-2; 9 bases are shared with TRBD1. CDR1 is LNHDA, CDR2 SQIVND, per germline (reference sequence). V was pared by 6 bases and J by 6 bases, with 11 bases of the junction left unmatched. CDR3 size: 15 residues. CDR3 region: CASRLGTGWIHGYTF. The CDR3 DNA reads TGTGCCAGTAGACTCGGGACAGGGTGGATTCATGGCTACACCTTC.

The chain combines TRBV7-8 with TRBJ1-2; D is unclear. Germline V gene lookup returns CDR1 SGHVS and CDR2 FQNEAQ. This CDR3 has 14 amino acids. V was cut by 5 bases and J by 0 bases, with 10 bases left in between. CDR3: CASSATPANYGYTF. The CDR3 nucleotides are TGTGCCAGCAGCGCCACCCCCGCTAACTATGGCTACACCTTC.

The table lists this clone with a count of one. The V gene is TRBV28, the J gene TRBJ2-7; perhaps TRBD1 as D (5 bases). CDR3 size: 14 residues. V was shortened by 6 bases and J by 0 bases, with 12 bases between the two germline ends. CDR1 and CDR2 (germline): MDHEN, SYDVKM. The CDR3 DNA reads TGTGCCAGCAGCCCAGACAGCGACTCCTACGAGCAGTACTTC. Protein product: CASSPDSDSYEQYF.

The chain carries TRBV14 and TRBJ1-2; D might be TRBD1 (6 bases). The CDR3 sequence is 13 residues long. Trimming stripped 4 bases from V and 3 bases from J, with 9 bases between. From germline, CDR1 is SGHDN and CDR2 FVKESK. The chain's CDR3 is CASSPTGHYGYTF. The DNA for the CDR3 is TGTGCCAGCAGCCCGACAGGTCACTATGGCTACACCTTC.

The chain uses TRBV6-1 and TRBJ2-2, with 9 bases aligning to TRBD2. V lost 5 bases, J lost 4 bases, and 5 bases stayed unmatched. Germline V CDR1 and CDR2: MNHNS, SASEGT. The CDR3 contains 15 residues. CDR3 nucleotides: TGTGCCAGCAGTACCGGGACTAGCACCACCGGGGAGCTGTTTTTT. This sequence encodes CASSTGTSTTGELFF.

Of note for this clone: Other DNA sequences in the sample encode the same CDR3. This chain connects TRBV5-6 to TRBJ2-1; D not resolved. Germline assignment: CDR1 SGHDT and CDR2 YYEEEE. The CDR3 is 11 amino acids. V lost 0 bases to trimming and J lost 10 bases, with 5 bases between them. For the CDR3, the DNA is TGTGCCAGCAGCTTGGCCGGCGAGCAGTTCTTC. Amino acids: CASSLAGEQFF.

The DNA of the CDR3 is TGTGCCAGCCGGGGGGGGCTCAAAGAGACCCAGTACTTC. Its protein is CASRGGLKETQYF. J is TRBJ2-5 and V is TRBV27, with 8 bases aligning to TRBD2. The CDR3 has 13 amino acids. CDR1 is MNHEY and CDR2 is SMNVEV in the germline V gene (reference sequence). J was trimmed by 3 bases and V by 8 bases; bases with no gene match: 5.

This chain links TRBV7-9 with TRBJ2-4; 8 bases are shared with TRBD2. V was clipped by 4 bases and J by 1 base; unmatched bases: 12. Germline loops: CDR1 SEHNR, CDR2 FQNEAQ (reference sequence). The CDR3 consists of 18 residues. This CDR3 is CASSSPTGGDWAKNIQYF. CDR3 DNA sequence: TGTGCCAGCAGCTCACCGACGGGAGGGGACTGGGCCAAAAACATTCAGTACTTC.

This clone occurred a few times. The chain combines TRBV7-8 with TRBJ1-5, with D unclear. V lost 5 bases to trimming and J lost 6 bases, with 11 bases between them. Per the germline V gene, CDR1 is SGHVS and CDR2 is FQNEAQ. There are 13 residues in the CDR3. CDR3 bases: TGTGCCAGCAGCAATAGAGCACCTCAGCCCCAGCATTTT. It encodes CASSNRAPQPQHF.

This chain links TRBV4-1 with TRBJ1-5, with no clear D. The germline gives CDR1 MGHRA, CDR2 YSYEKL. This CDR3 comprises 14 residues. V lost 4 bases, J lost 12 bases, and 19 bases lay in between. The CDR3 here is CASSPPGMTKLQHF. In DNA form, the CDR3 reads TGCGCCAGCAGCCCCCCCGGGATGACTAAGCTCCAGCATTTT.

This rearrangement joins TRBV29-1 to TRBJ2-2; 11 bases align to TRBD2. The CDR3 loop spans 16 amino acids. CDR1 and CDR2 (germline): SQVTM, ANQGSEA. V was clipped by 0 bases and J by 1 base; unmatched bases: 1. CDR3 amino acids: CSVEEGTSGNTGELFF. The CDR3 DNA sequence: TGCAGCGTTGAAGAAGGGACTAGCGGGAACACCGGGGAGCTGTTTTTT.

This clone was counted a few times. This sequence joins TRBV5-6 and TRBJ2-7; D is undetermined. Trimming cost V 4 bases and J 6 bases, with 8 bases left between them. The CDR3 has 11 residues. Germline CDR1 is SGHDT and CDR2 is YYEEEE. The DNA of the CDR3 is TGTGCCAGCAGCGTCAAGTCCGAGCAGTACTTC. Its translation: CASSVKSEQYF.

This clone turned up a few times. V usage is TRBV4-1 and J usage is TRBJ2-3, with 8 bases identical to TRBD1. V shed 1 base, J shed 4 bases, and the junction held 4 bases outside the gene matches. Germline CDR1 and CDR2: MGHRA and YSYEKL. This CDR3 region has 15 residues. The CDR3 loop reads CASSQGGQGADTQYF. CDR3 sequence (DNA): TGCGCCAGCAGCCAAGGTGGACAGGGCGCAGATACGCAGTATTTT.